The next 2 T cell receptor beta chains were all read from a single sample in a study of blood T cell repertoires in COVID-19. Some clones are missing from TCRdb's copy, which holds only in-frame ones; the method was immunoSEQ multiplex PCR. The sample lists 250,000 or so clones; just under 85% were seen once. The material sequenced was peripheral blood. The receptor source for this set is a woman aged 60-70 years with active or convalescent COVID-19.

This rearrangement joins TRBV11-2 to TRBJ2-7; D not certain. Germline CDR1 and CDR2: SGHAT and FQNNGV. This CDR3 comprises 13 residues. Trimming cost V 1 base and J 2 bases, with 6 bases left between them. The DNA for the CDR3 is TGTGCCAGCAGCTTAGTCGGAGCCTACGAGCAGTACTTC. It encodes CASSLVGAYEQYF.

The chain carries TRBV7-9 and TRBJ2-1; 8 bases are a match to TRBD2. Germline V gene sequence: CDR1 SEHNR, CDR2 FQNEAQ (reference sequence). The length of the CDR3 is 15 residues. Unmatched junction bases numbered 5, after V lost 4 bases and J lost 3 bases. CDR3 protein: CASSSQRGSYNEQFF. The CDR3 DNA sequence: TGTGCCAGCAGCTCCCAGCGGGGGAGCTACAATGAGCAGTTCTTC.